The rows below give T cell receptor beta chains drawn from one sample of a study of CD8+CD57+ T cells in acquired aplastic anemia. TCRdb passed the reads through MiXCR, listing each CDR3 protein once. The sample records 200,000 to 300,000 distinct CDR3 sequences, approximately 86% being singletons. Source material: sorted CD4+, CD8+, or CD8+CD57+ T cells (not recorded which) from PBMCs. Receptors were obtained from a human donor with aplastic anemia. Each CDR3 is given with its conserved first and last residue. Each record gives: J gene, D gene, clone size, V gene, CDR3 DNA, CDR3 protein. A D gene is named only where the DNA matches it firmly. The size of a clone is reported for some rows only, either as once, few or many, or as a class for expanded clones.

j_gene: TRBJ2-1
d_gene: NA
abundance: NA
v_gene: TRBV7-8
CDR3nt: TGTGCCAGCAGCTTTCATCCAGACGGGCGCCTACGAGCACAGTTCTTC
CDR3aa: CASSFHPDGRLRAQFF

j_gene: TRBJ2-5
d_gene: NA
abundance: NA
v_gene: TRBV24-1
CDR3nt: TGTGCCACCGGAGCAGGAGGAGAGGAGACCCAGTACTTC
CDR3aa: CATGAGGEETQYF

j_gene: TRBJ1-6
d_gene: NA
abundance: NA
v_gene: TRBV19
CDR3nt: TGTGCCAGTAGCATTGGAGGCGGGGGTTCACCCCTCCACTTT
CDR3aa: CASSIGGGGSPLHF

j_gene: TRBJ2-7
d_gene: NA
abundance: NA
v_gene: TRBV7-9
CDR3nt: TGTGCCAGCAGCTTAGGATTAGGGGAAGGTTACCTCTACGAGCAGTACTTC
CDR3aa: CASSLGLGEGYLYEQYF

j_gene: TRBJ1-2
d_gene: NA
abundance: NA
v_gene: TRBV7-9
CDR3nt: TGTGCCAGCAGCTTTACAGGAAGCACAGGTACGCAGTATTACACCTTC
CDR3aa: CASSFTGSTGTQYYTF

j_gene: TRBJ1-1
d_gene: NA
abundance: NA
v_gene: TRBV20-1
CDR3nt: TGCAGTGCTAGGAAGCGGAACACTGAAGCTTTCTTT
CDR3aa: CSARKRNTEAFF

j_gene: TRBJ1-1
d_gene: TRBD1
abundance: NA
v_gene: TRBV24-1
CDR3nt: TGTGCCACCAGCGGAAGGGACAGACAGGGAGGAAACCCTGAAGTTTTCTTT
CDR3aa: CATSGRDRQGGNPEVFF

j_gene: TRBJ1-2
d_gene: NA
abundance: many
v_gene: TRBV9
CDR3nt: TGTGCCAGCAGCGCAACGCCCAGCCCGCAGGCGGTAATAGGCTTC
CDR3aa: CASSATPSPQAVIGF

j_gene: TRBJ2-7
d_gene: NA
abundance: NA
v_gene: TRBV6-5
CDR3nt: TGTGCCACTCTGTTCACAGGGGAGGACTACGAGCAGTACTTC
CDR3aa: CATLFTGEDYEQYF

j_gene: TRBJ2-7
d_gene: NA
abundance: NA
v_gene: TRBV10-3
CDR3nt: TGTGCCATCAGTGAGTCGCCAATAGGGAGGTCGTACGAGCAGTACTTC
CDR3aa: CAISESPIGRSYEQYF

j_gene: TRBJ1-6
d_gene: NA
abundance: NA
v_gene: TRBV7-9
CDR3nt: NA
CDR3aa: CAGRGAREPQYFGF

j_gene: TRBJ2-3
d_gene: NA
abundance: NA
v_gene: TRBV7-3
CDR3nt: TGTGCCAGCAGCTTAGAGGTAACTCGGGCCAACGTCCTTTTT
CDR3aa: CASSLEVTRANVLF

j_gene: TRBJ1-2
d_gene: NA
abundance: NA
v_gene: TRBV5-5
CDR3nt: TGTGCCAGCAGCCCCTACACGGGCAGGTCTAACTATGGCTACACCTTC
CDR3aa: CASSPYTGRSNYGYTF

j_gene: TRBJ2-1
d_gene: TRBD2
abundance: NA
v_gene: TRBV9
CDR3nt: TGTGCCAGCAGCGTAGCTCGGGCTAGCGGGAGTAGCGAGCAGTTCTTC
CDR3aa: CASSVARASGSSEQFF

j_gene: TRBJ2-3
d_gene: NA
abundance: NA
v_gene: TRBV7-3
CDR3nt: TGTGCCAGCACATTAGCGGCCAACGCCGTTGCACAGTGTTTT
CDR3aa: CASTLAANAVAQCF